Listed below are T cell receptor beta chains from one sample, sequenced in a study of shared clonotypes between healthy human individuals. Method: immunoSEQ multiplex PCR; TCRdb's copy keeps in-frame clones and lacks some. The profile covers approximately 600,000 clones, with 85% to 95% appearing a single time and approximately 0.12% taken by the ten largest. The sequenced sample consisted of naive CD8+ T cells sorted from blood. These receptors were taken from a woman in her twenties or thirties in good health. The CDR3 runs from the conserved cysteine through the conserved F or W. D genes are given only for firm matches. Not all rows give a size; the values are once, few, many and, for expanded clones, a class.

NA	TRBV9	NA	TRBJ2-7	CASSVESAGTYEQYF	TGTGCCAGCAGCGTAGAGTCCGCCGGAACCTACGAGCAGTACTTC
once	TRBV29-1	TRBD2	TRBJ2-1	CSGKPGLAVYNEQFF	TGCAGCGGAAAACCGGGACTAGCGGTTTACAATGAGCAGTTCTTC
NA	TRBV5-1	NA	TRBJ2-7	CASRPDGSTYEQYF	TGCGCCAGCAGGCCGGACGGATCAACCTACGAGCAGTACTTC
NA	TRBV4-1	NA	TRBJ1-2	CASSQVGGFNYGYTF	TGCGCCAGCAGCCAAGTGGGGGGCTTTAACTATGGCTACACCTTC
NA	TRBV13	TRBD1	TRBJ1-2	CASSFGQGIYGYTF	TGTGCCAGCAGCTTTGGACAGGGAATCTATGGCTACACCTTC
NA	TRBV28	NA	TRBJ1-6	CASSFGGVQGLHF	TGTGCCAGCAGTTTCGGGGGAGTTCAGGGCCTCCACTTT
once	TRBV2	NA	TRBJ2-7	CASSEGGSTYEQYF	TGTGCCAGCAGTGAAGGGGGCAGTACCTACGAGCAGTACTTC
NA	TRBV2	NA	TRBJ2-4	CASSAENIQYF	TGTGCCAGCAGTGCCGAAAACATTCAGTACTTC
NA	TRBV9	TRBD1	TRBJ2-1	CATSRTGDDEQFF	TGTGCCACCTCCAGGACAGGGGATGATGAGCAGTTCTTC
NA	TRBV27	TRBD2	TRBJ2-7	CASRISGSVNEQYF	TGTGCCAGCAGGATAAGCGGGAGTGTCAACGAGCAGTACTTC